These 21 T cell receptor beta chains came from one sample sequenced in a study of shared clonotypes between healthy human individuals. Some clones are missing from TCRdb's copy, which holds only in-frame ones; the method was immunoSEQ multiplex PCR. The sample lists over 950,000 clones, roughly 80% seen once, with roughly 0.82% in the top ten. Sample: memory CD4+ T cells from PBMCs. Subset specified: CD45RA-negative fraction. These receptors were taken from a man aged 18 to 29 in good health. Some clones in this sample may be carry-over from other donors' samples.

This rearrangement joins TRBV18 to TRBJ2-1, with 8 nucleotides matching TRBD2. J lost 5 bases, V lost 3 bases, and 9 bases had no gene match. From germline, CDR1 is KGHSH and CDR2 LQKENI. The CDR3 has 16 amino acids. CDR3 loop: CASSPQWYGRDNEQFF. CDR3 DNA sequence: TGTGCCAGCTCACCCCAGTGGTACGGGAGGGACAATGAGCAGTTCTTC.

This clone was observed a single time. For the CDR3, the DNA is TGCAGCGTTGTGCGGACTAGCGGGAGACGGGAGACCCAGTACTTC. Translating it yields CSVVRTSGRRETQYF. The V and J genes are TRBV29-1 and TRBJ2-5; 13 nucleotides match TRBD2. V shed 4 bases and J 5 bases; nucleotides not matched to a gene: 7. This CDR3 comprises 15 residues. CDR1 SQVTM and CDR2 ANQGSEA come from the germline V gene.

Ten or more counts support this clone. The chain employs TRBV19 and TRBJ2-7, with D perhaps TRBD1 (6 bases). Trimming removed 5 bases from V and 1 base from J, with 18 bases in between. Germline lookup yields CDR1 LNHDA and CDR2 SQIVND (reference sequence). The CDR3 runs 16 residues. CDR3 sequence reads: CASSPWRTEASYEQYF. CDR3 nucleotide sequence: TGTGCCAGTAGTCCATGGCGGACAGAGGCATCCTACGAGCAGTACTTC. Full variable domain (outside the CDR3, taken from reference TRBV19 and TRBJ2-7): DGGITQSPKYLFRKEGQNVTLSCEQNLNHDAMYWYRQDPGQGLRLIYYSQIVNDFQKGDIAEGYSVSREKKESFPLTVTSAQKNPTAFYLCASSPWRTEASYEQYFGPGTRLTVT.

V usage is TRBV18 and J usage is TRBJ2-2; no definite D call. From germline, CDR1 is KGHSH and CDR2 LQKENI. Trimming stripped 1 base from V and 4 bases from J, with 13 bases between. This CDR3 spans 16 amino acids. The CDR3 DNA reads TGTGCCAGCTCACCACGAGAAGGTTGGGGCACCGGGGAGCTGTTTTTT. It yields the protein CASSPREGWGTGELFF.

The rearrangement uses TRBV6-1 and TRBJ2-7; D is ambiguous. V was trimmed by 4 bases and J by 3 bases, leaving 4 bases between them. There are 11 residues in the CDR3. Germline values: CDR1 MNHNS, CDR2 SASEGT. CDR3 nucleotide sequence: TGTGCCAGCAGTGGGGTCTACGAGCAGTACTTC. Its translation: CASSGVYEQYF.

This clone turned up a few times. The J gene is TRBJ1-1, the V gene TRBV27; perhaps TRBD1 as D (6 bases). The length of the CDR3 is 13 residues. Trimming took 2 bases from V and 4 from J, leaving 8 bases between them. Germline V gene sequence: CDR1 MNHEY, CDR2 SMNVEV (reference sequence). CDR3 in amino acids: CASSLTGFTEAFF. DNA of the CDR3: TGTGCCAGCAGTTTAACAGGGTTCACTGAAGCTTTCTTT.

As concerns this clone: This sequence may be a read error, since a much larger clone differs from it by one base. The V and J genes are TRBV7-8 and TRBJ2-5; no reliable D call. Per the germline V gene, CDR1 is SGHVS and CDR2 is FQNEAQ. The CDR3 is 11 residues long. Trimming stripped 4 bases from V and 5 bases from J, with 5 bases between. The CDR3 loop reads CASSSRETQYF. In DNA, the CDR3 is TGTGCCAGCAGCTCCCGGGAGACCCAGTACTTC.

The chain joins TRBV28 to TRBJ1-2, with 7 bases identical to TRBD1. The V gene end was trimmed by 3 bases and the J gene end by 4 bases; junction bases not matched to a gene: 5. The CDR3 contains 14 residues. Germline V lookup: CDR1 MDHEN, CDR2 SYDVKM. CDR3: CASSLPGGSYGYTF. CDR3 bases: TGTGCCAGCAGTTTGCCAGGGGGTAGCTATGGCTACACCTTC.

This clone was seen a single time. The V call is TRBV14, the J call TRBJ1-1, with 10 bases that match TRBD1. The germline V gene encodes CDR1 SGHDN and CDR2 FVKESK. The CDR3 sequence is 16 residues long. V lost 4 bases and J lost 5; bases outside the gene matches: 10. The CDR3 spells CASSLLSGQGSTEAFF. The CDR3 coding sequence is TGTGCCAGCAGCCTCCTTTCGGGACAGGGGTCTACTGAAGCTTTCTTT.

Comment on this clone: A much bigger clone sits one base away, suggesting this may be a read error. Other nucleotide sequences in the sample specify the same CDR3. The CDR3 DNA sequence: TGTGCCAGCAGTTCCCGACGCACAGATACGCAGTATTTT. This gives the protein CASSSRRTDTQYF. The chain employs TRBV27 and TRBJ2-3; D remains ambiguous. Germline assignment: CDR1 MNHEY and CDR2 SMNVEV (reference sequence). V was clipped by 4 bases and J by 1 base, with 6 bases between them. This CDR3 is built from 13 residues.

This chain joins TRBV9 and TRBJ1-2; no reliable D call. Germline V gene data show CDR1 as SGDLS and CDR2 as YYNGEE. CDR3 length: 15 residues. Trimming left V 0 bases short and J 8 bases short, with 17 bases between. CDR3 nucleotide sequence: TGTGCCAGCAGCGTAGACGATCGGCCCCATGGGGGCTACACCTTC. Translated: CASSVDDRPHGGYTF.

V usage is TRBV5-1 and J usage is TRBJ2-3, with 9 positions matching TRBD1. The CDR3 has 15 residues. V dropped 0 bases and J dropped 5; count of bases not matched to a gene: 4. Germline values: CDR1 SGHRS, CDR2 YFSETQ. The CDR3 is CASSLGDRVIDTQYF. The CDR3 DNA sequence: TGCGCCAGCAGCTTGGGGGACAGGGTGATAGATACGCAGTATTTT.

The chain carries TRBV2 and TRBJ2-7; D may match TRBD1 or TRBD2 (5 bases each). Trimming pared 6 bases from V and 6 bases from J, leaving 15 bases between. The CDR3 spans 13 residues. The germline V gene encodes CDR1 SNHLY and CDR2 FYNNEI. DNA for the CDR3: TGTGCCAGCAGAAGAGGGGTCGGAAGCGAGCAGTACTTC. Translating gives CASRRGVGSEQYF. Full variable domain (remainder filled in from reference TRBV2 and TRBJ2-7): EPEVTQTPSHQVTQMGQEVILRCVPISNHLYFYWYRQILGQKVEFLVSFYNNEISEKSEIFDDQFSVERPDGSNFTLKIRSTKLEDSAMYFCASRRGVGSEQYFGPGTRLTVT.

V and J are TRBV6-1 and TRBJ2-7; possibly TRBD1 or TRBD2 for D (5 bases each). The V gene lost 8 bases and the J gene lost 3 bases, with 17 bases spanning the gap. Germline assignment: CDR1 MNHNS and CDR2 SASEGT. CDR3 length: 14 amino acids. The CDR3 loop reads CASGHPGQYYEQYF. The CDR3 DNA follows: TGTGCCAGCGGCCACCCGGGGCAGTACTACGAGCAGTACTTC.

A remark on this clone: The identical CDR3 is also encoded by other nucleotide sequences in the sample. The chain combines TRBV7-9 with TRBJ2-7, with 8 bases that match TRBD2. This CDR3 contains 13 residues. Trimming took 4 bases from V and 2 from J; bases not matched to a gene: 1. CDR1 SEHNR and CDR2 FQNEAQ come from the germline V gene (reference sequence). CDR3 coding DNA: TGTGCCAGCAGCTCGGGACTAGCCTACGAGCAGTACTTC. This translates into CASSSGLAYEQYF.

Comment on this clone: Other DNA sequences of this sample code for an identical CDR3. The chain uses TRBV7-2 and TRBJ2-7, with 8 bases identical to TRBD1. The J segment lost 0 bases and the V segment lost 4 bases, leaving 2 bases of the junction unmatched. The CDR3 is made up of 14 amino acids. Germline V gene lookup returns CDR1 SGHTA and CDR2 FQGNSA. The CDR3 DNA follows: TGTGCCAGCAGCTCTGACAGGGGCTCCTACGAGCAGTACTTC. Its translation is CASSSDRGSYEQYF.

The chain links TRBV27 to TRBJ2-2, with a weak D call TRBD1 (5 bases). V lost 9 bases and J lost 7, with 15 bases in between. The length of the CDR3 is 13 residues. Germline V lookup: CDR1 MNHEY, CDR2 SMNVEV (reference sequence). The CDR3 DNA follows: TGTGCCAGTCAGGCCCTAAGGGGCGGGGAGCTGTTTTTT. Translating it yields CASQALRGGELFF.

The chain carries TRBV9 and TRBJ1-2; unclear D gene. Trimming stripped 6 bases from V and 0 bases from J, with 9 bases between. Germline-derived CDR1 and CDR2 are SGDLS and YYNGEE. CDR3 length: 13 amino acids. Here the CDR3 reads CASTREANYGYTF. The CDR3 bases are TGTGCCAGCACCAGAGAAGCTAACTATGGCTACACCTTC.

The chain links TRBV28 to TRBJ2-7; D is possibly TRBD1 (5 bases). The V and J ends lost 8 bases and 5 bases respectively, with 22 bases between them. Germline assignment: CDR1 MDHEN and CDR2 SYDVKM. The CDR3 contains 15 residues. CDR3 sequence: CASPNRQGDWDEQYF. Here the CDR3 DNA reads TGTGCCAGCCCGAATCGGCAGGGTGATTGGGACGAGCAGTACTTC. Full variable domain (rest looked up from reference TRBV28 and TRBJ2-7): DVKVTQSSRYLVKRTGEKVFLECVQDMDHENMFWYRQDPGLGLRLIYFSYDVKMKEKGDIPEGYSVSREKKERFSLILESASTNQTSMYLCASPNRQGDWDEQYFGPGTRLTVT.

The genes are TRBV10-3 and TRBJ2-1; 8 nucleotides agree with TRBD2. This CDR3 is 17 amino acids long. Germline V CDR1 and CDR2: ENHRY, SYGVKD. The V gene end was trimmed by 4 bases and the J gene end by 7 bases; junction bases not matched to a gene: 15. The CDR3 DNA sequence: TGTGCCATCAGTGCCCTGGGAGGGGCGGGAGGAAGAAATGAGCAGTTCTTC. Translated, it gives CAISALGGAGGRNEQFF.

The chain is built from TRBV4-1 and TRBJ2-7; D is possibly TRBD2 (5 bases). V was shortened by 4 bases and J by 5 bases, with 18 bases between the two germline ends. The CDR3 is 15 residues long. Germline CDR1 and CDR2: MGHRA and YSYEKL. The CDR3 DNA sequence: TGCGCCAGCAGCCCCCGGGGTTTAGGGAGCGACGAGCAGTACTTC. Translated, it gives CASSPRGLGSDEQYF.